This T cell receptor beta chain was captured in a study of beta chain features in type 1 diabetes. As concerns this clone: Its antigen is unknown.

cDNA synthesis used the whole RNA isolate, giving expressed TCRB sequences. Some clones are missing from TCRdb's copy, which holds only in-frame ones; the method was immunoSEQ multiplex PCR. The sample holds under 95,000 clones, 30% to 35% seen once. Findings and caveats of the study: Patients and controls would share equally any PCR tilt toward shorter templates.

V lost 7 bases to trimming and J lost 0 bases, with 19 bases between them. Germline CDR1 ENHRY, CDR2 SYGVKD. CDR3 size: 16 residues. The chain uses TRBV10-3 and TRBJ2-7; D perhaps matches TRBD2 (6 bases). The TCR was taken from a woman aged 18-35 years in good health. The sample taken for sequencing was stem cell memory CD4+ T cells from blood. The CDR3 DNA is TGTGCCATCAATGACGACGGGGGAAACAGCTCCTACGAGCAGTACTTC. Amino acids: CAINDDGGNSSYEQYF.